The present T cell receptor beta chain was sequenced within a study of CXCR3-negative and CXCR3-positive naive CD8 T cells. Study-level background: There were about 140 million TRB reads altogether, and each library had about 1.5 +/- 0.3 million of them. Study-wide results and limits: Whereas memory cells differed, naive CXCR3-negative and CXCR3-positive cells shared similar TRBV-TRBJ usage. TRB CDR3 hydrophobicity was greater in CXCR3-positive naive cells than in CXCR3-negative naive cells. Researchers report CXCR3 expression partially decreased after cryopreservation, with fresh PBMCs used in most assays.

Naive CD8+ T cells carried a CD45RO-CCR7+CD27+CD95- phenotype. For this clonotype: Its antigen is unidentified.

Germline CDR1 and CDR2: SSHAT and FNYEAQ (reference sequence). The CDR3 spans 15 residues. In preparing the TRB cDNA libraries, 5' RACE with UMI labels was used. TCRdb reprocessed the 5' RACE reads; each CDR3 protein has one entry and no DNA is given. Here the sample table reports about 120,000 distinct CDR3 sequences. The chain employs TRBV7-7 and TRBJ2-2; TCRdb lists TRBD2, though no DNA is available to test this call. Sequenced sample: naive CXCR3+ CD8+ T cells from blood. Subset here: CD45RO-CCR7+CD27+CD95- naive CD8+ T cells expressing CXCR3 (TNR3+). The TCR originated in a human donor in good health. Some clones in this sample may be carry-over from other donors' samples. CDR3 loop: CASSYLAVGHGELFF.